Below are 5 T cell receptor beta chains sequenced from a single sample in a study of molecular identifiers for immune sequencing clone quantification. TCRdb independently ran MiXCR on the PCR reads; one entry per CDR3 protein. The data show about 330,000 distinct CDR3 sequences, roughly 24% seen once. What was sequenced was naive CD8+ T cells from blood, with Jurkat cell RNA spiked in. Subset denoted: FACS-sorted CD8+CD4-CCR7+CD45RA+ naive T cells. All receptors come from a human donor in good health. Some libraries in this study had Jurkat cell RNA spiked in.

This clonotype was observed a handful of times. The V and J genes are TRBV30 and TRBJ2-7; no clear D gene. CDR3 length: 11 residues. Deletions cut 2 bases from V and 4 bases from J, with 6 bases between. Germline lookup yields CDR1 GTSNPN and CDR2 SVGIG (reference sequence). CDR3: CAWSPEYEQYF. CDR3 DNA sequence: TGTGCCTGGAGTCCTGAGTACGAGCAGTACTTC.

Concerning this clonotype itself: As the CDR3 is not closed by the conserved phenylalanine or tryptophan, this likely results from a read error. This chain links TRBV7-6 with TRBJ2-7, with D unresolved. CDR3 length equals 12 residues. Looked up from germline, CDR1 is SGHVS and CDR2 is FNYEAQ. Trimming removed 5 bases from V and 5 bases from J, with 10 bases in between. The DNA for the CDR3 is TGTGCCAGCAGCCTAAAGCGTGACGAGCAGTACCTC. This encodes CASSLKRDEQYL.

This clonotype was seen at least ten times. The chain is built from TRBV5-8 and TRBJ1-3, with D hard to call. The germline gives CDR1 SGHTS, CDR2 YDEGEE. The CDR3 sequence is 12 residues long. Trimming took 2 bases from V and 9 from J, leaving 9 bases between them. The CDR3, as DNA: TGTGCCAGCAGCTTAGGCCAGACCACCATATATTTT. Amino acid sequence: CASSLGQTTIYF.

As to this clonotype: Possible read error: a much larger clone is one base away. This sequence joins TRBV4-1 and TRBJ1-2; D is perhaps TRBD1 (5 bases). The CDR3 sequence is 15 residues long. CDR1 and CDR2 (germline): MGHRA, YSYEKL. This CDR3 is CASSQVLVGTYDYTF. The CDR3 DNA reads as TGCGCCAGCAGCCAAGTCCTAGTGGGGACCTATGACTACACCTTC.

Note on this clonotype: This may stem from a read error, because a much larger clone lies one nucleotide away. The CDR3 loop reads CASGVGYRDTMNTEAFF. The CDR3 DNA reads as TGTGCCAGCGGAGTGGGGTACCGCGACACCATGAACACTGAAGCTTTCTTT. This rearrangement joins TRBV27 to TRBJ1-1; unclear D gene. The V end was cut by 8 bases, the J end by 0 bases, with 22 bases between. Germline assignment: CDR1 MNHEY and CDR2 SMNVEV (reference sequence). The CDR3 consists of 17 residues.